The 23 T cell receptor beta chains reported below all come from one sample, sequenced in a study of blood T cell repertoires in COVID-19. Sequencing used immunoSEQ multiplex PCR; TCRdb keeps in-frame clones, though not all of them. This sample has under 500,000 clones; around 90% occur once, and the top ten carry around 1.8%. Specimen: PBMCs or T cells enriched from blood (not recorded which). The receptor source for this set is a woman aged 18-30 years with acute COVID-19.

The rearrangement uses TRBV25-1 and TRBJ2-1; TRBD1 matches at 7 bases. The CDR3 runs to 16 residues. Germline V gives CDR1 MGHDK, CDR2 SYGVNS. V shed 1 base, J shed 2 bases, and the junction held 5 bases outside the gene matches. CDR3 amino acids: CASSEFMRGPYNEQFF. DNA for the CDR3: TGTGCCAGCAGTGAATTCATGAGGGGGCCCTACAATGAGCAGTTCTTC.

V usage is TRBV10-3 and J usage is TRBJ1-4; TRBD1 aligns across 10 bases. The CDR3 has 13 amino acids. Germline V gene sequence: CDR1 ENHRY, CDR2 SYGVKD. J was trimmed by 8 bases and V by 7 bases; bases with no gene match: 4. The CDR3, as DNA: TGTGCCATCAAGGGACAGGGGCGCGAAAAACTGTTTTTT. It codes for CAIKGQGREKLFF.

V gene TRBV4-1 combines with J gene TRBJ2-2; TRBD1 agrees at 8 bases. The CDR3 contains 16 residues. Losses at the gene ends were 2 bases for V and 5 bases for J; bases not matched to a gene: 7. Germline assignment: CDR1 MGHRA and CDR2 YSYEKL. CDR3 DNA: TGCGCCAGCAGCCAATCCCAGGGGGCGGGGACCGGGGAGCTGTTTTTT. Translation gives CASSQSQGAGTGELFF.

The CDR3 DNA is TGTGCCAGCAGCCGCCAGGGACAGTATCAGCCCCAGCATTTT. Translated, it gives CASSRQGQYQPQHF. The rearrangement uses TRBV5-4 and TRBJ1-5; 7 nucleotides align to TRBD1. The V gene end was trimmed by 4 bases and the J gene end by 5 bases; junction bases not matched to a gene: 6. The CDR3 totals 14 residues. Germline V gene lookup returns CDR1 SGHNT and CDR2 YYREEE (reference sequence).

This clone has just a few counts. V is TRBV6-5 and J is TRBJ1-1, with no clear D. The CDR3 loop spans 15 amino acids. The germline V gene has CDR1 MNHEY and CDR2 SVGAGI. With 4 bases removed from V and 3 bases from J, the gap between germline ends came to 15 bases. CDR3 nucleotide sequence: TGTGCCAGCAGTTTACGGGGTGCCCTGGACACTGAAGCTTTCTTT. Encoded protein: CASSLRGALDTEAFF.

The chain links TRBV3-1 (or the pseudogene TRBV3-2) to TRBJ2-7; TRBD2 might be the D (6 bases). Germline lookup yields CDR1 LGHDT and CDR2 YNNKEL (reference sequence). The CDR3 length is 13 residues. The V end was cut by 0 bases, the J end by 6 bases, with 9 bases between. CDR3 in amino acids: CASSQDRGGEQYF. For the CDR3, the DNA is TGTGCCAGCAGCCAAGATCGGGGAGGCGAGCAGTACTTC.

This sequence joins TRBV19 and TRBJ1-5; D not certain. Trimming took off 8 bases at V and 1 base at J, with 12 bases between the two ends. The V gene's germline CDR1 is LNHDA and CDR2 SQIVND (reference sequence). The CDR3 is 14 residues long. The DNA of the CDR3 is TGTGCCAGTGGAGGGTTTGGGAGCAATCAGCCCCAGCATTTT. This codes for CASGGFGSNQPQHF.

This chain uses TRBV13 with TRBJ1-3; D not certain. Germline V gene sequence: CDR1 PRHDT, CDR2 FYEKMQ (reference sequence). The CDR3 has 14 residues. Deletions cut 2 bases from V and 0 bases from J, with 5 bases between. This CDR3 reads CASSLLYSGNTIYF. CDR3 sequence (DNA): TGTGCCAGCAGCTTATTGTACTCTGGAAACACCATATATTTT.

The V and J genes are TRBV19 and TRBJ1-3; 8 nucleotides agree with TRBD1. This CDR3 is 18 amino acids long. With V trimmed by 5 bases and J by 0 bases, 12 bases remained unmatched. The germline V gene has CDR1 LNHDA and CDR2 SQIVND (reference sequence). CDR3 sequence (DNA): TGTGCCAGTAGTTCCCGGATGAAGACAGGGGACTCTGGAAACACCATATATTTT. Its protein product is CASSSRMKTGDSGNTIYF.

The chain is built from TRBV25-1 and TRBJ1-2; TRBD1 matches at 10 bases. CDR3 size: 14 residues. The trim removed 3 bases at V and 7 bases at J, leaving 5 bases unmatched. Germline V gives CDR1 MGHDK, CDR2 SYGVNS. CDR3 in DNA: TGTGCCAGCAGTGATTGGGACAGGGGATTTGGCTACACCTTC. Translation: CASSDWDRGFGYTF.

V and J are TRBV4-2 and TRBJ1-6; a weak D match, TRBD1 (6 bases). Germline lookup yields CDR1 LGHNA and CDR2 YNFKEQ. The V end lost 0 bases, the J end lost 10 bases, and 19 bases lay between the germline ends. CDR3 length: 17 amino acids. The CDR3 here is CASSQEGGQPQGSPLHF. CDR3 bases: TGTGCCAGCAGCCAAGAGGGTGGTCAGCCTCAGGGGTCACCCCTCCACTTT.

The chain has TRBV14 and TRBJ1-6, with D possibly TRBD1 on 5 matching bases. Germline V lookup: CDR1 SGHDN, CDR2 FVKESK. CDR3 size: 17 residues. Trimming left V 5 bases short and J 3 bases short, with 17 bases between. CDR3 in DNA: TGTGCCAGCAGCACCGACATCGGGGGACGCTATAATTCACCCCTCCACTTT. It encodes CASSTDIGGRYNSPLHF. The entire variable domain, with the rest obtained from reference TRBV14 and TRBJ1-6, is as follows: EAGVTQFPSHSVIEKGQTVTLRCDPISGHDNLYWYRRVMGKEIKFLLHFVKESKQDESGMPNNRFLAERTGGTYSTLKVQPAELEDSGVYFCASSTDIGGRYNSPLHFGNGTRLTVT.

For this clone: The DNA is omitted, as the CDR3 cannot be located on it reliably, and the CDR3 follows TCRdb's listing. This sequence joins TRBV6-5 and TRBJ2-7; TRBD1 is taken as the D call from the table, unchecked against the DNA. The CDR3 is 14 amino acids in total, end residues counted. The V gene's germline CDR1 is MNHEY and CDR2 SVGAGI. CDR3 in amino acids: CASSSSDRWDEQYF.

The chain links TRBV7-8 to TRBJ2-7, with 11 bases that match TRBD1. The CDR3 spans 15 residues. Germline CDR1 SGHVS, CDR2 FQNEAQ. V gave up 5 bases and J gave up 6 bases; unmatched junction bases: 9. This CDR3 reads CASSAPPGQGGEQYF. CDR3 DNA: TGTGCCAGCAGCGCTCCTCCGGGACAGGGGGGCGAGCAGTACTTC.

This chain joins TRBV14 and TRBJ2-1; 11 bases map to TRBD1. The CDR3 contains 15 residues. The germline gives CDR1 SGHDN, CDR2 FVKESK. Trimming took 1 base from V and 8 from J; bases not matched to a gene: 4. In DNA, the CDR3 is TGTGCCAGCAGCCAAGGGACAGGGGGCATATATGAGCAGTTCTTC. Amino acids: CASSQGTGGIYEQFF.

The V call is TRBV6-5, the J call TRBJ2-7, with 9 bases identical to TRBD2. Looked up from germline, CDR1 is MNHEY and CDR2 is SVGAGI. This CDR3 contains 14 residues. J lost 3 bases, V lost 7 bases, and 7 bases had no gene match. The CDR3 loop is CASKRREGLYEQYF. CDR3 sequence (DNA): TGTGCCAGCAAAAGGCGGGAGGGCCTCTACGAGCAGTACTTC.

This CDR3 reads CASSYLQGAGGAFF. CDR3 bases: TGTGCCAGCAGCTATTTACAGGGGGCCGGAGGGGCTTTCTTT. J is TRBJ1-1 and V is TRBV7-9; 9 bases fit TRBD1. V lost 4 bases to trimming and J lost 11 bases; unmatched junction nucleotides: 11. Germline CDR1 and CDR2: SEHNR and FQNEAQ (reference sequence). The CDR3 consists of 14 residues. The full variable domain, in which reference TRBV7-9 and TRBJ1-1 provide the parts outside the CDR3, is DTGVSQNPRHKITKRGQNVTFRCDPISEHNRLYWYRQTLGQGPEFLTYFQNEAQLEKSRLLSDRFSAERPKGSFSTLEIQRTEQGDSAMYLCASSYLQGAGGAFFGQGTRLTVV.

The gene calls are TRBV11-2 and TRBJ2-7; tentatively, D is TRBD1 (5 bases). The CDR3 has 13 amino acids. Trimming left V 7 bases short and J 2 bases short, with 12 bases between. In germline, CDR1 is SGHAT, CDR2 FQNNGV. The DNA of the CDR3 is TGTGCCAGCACCCCATCAGGGACCTACGAGCAGTACTTC. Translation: CASTPSGTYEQYF.

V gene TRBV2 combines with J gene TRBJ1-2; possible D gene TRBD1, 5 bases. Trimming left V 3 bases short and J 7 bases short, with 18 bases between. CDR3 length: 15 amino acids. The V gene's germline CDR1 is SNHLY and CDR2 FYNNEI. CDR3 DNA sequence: TGTGCCAGCAGTGATGGGGTGCGGCAGGGATTTGGCTACACCTTC. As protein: CASSDGVRQGFGYTF.

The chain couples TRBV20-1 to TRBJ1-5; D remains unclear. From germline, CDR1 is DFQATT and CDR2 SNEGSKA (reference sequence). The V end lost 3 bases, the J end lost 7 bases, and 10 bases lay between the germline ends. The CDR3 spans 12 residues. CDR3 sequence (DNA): TGCAGTGCTAGTGGCGGGAAACAGCCCCAGCATTTT. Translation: CSASGGKQPQHF.

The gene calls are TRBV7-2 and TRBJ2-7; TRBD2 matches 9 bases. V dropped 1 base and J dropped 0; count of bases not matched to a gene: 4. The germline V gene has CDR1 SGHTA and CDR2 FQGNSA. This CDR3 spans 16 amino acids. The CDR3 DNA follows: TGTGCCAGCAGCTTAGACTTGACTAGCGGCTCCTACGAGCAGTACTTC. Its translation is CASSLDLTSGSYEQYF.

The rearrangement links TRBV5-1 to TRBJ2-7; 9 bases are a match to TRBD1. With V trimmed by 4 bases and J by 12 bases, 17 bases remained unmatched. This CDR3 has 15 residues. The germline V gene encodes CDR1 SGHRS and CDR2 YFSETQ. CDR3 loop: CASSTTPGQGESRYF. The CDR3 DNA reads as TGCGCCAGCAGCACTACACCGGGACAGGGTGAATCGCGGTACTTC. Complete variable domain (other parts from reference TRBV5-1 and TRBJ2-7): KAGVTQTPRYLIKTRGQQVTLSCSPISGHRSVSWYQQTPGQGLQFLFEYFSETQRNKGNFPGRFSGRQFSNSRSEMNVSTLELGDSALYLCASSTTPGQGESRYFGPGTRLTVT.

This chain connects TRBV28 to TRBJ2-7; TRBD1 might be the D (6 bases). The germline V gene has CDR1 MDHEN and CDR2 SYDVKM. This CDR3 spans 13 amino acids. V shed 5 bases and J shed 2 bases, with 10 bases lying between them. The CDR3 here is CASSGQSTYEQYF. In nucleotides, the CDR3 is TGTGCCAGCAGTGGACAGTCGACCTACGAGCAGTACTTC.